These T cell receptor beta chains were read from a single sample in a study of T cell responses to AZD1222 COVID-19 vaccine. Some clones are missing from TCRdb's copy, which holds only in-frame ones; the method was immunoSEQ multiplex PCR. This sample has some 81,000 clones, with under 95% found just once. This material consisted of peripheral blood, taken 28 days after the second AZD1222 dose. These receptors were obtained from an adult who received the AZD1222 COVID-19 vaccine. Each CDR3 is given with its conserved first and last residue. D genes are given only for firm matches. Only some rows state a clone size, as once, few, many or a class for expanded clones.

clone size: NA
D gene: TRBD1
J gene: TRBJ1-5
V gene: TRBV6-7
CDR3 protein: CASSYSRTGRINSNQPQHF
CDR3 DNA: TGTGCCAGCAGTTACTCTAGGACAGGGAGGATCAATAGCAATCAGCCCCAGCATTTT

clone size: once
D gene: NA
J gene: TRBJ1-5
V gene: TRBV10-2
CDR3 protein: CASRGILEGNQPQHF
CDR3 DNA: TGCGCCAGCAGGGGAATCCTGGAAGGCAATCAGCCCCAGCATTTT

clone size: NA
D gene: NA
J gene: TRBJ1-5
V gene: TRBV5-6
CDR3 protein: CASSLGGTYSNQPQHF
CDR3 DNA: TGTGCCAGCAGCTTGGGGGGGACCTATAGCAATCAGCCCCAGCATTTT

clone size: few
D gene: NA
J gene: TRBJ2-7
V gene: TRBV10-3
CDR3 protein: CATQGDGYEQYF
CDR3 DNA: TGTGCCACCCAGGGCGACGGATACGAGCAGTACTTC

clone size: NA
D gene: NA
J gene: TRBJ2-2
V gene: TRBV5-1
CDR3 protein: CASRSTGVQTTGELFF
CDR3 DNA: TGCGCCAGCAGATCCACCGGGGTGCAAACCACCGGGGAGCTGTTTTTT

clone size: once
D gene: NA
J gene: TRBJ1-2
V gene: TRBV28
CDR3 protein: CASTPGGAYNYGYTF
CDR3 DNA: TGTGCCAGCACCCCGGGAGGCGCTTATAACTATGGCTACACCTTC

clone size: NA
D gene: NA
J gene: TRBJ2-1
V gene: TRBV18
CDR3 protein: CASSPVRQRGASYNEQFF
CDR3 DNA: TGTGCCAGCTCACCCGTCCGACAAAGGGGGGCTTCCTACAATGAGCAGTTCTTC

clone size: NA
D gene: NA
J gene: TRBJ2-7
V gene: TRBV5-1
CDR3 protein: CASSLASRRSEQYF
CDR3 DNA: TGCGCCAGCAGCTTGGCCAGCCGGCGGTCCGAGCAGTACTTC

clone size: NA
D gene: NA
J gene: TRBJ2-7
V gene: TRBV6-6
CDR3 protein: CASSYVYEQYF
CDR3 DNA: TGTGCCAGCAGTTACGTGTACGAGCAGTACTTC

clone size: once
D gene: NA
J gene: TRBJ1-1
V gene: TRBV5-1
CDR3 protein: CASSTRTSLDTEAFF
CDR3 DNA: TGCGCCAGCAGCACAAGGACGTCTCTGGACACTGAAGCTTTCTTT

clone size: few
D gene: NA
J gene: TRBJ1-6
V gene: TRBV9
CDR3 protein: CASSAAYNSPLHF
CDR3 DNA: TGTGCCAGCAGCGCGGCCTATAATTCACCCCTCCACTTT

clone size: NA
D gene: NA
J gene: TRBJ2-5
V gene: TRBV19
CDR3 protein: CATSPGYSNQETQYF
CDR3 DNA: TGTGCCACCTCACCCGGTTACAGTAACCAAGAGACCCAGTACTTC

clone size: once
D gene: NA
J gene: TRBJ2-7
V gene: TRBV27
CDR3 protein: CASSRRLDEQYF
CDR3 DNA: TGTGCCAGCAGCCGGCGGTTGGACGAGCAGTACTTC

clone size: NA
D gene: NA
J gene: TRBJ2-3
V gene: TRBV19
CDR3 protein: CASSSNWANAIDTQYF
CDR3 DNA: TGTGCCAGTAGTAGCAATTGGGCCAACGCCATAGATACGCAGTATTTT

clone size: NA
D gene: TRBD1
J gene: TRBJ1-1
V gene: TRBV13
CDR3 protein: CASSNWKLPDRGTEAFF
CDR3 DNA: TGTGCCAGCAGCAATTGGAAGTTACCGGACAGGGGAACTGAAGCTTTCTTT

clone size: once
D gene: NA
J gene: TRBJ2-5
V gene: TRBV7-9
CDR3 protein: CASSSDSRQETQYF
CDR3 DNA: TGTGCCAGCAGCTCGGACTCACGCCAAGAGACCCAGTACTTC

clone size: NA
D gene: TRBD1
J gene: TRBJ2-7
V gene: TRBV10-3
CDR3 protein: CAISEIDREGEYF
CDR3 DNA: TGTGCCATCAGTGAGATTGACAGGGAAGGAGAGTACTTC

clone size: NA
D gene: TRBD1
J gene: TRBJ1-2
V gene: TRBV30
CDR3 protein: CAWSVRGTGVVYGYTF
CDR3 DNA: TGTGCCTGGAGTGTACGGGGGACAGGGGTGGTCTATGGCTACACCTTC

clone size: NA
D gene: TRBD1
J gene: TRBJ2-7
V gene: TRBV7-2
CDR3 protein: CASSLTGVAYEQYF
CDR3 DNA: TGTGCCAGCAGCTTAACAGGGGTTGCCTACGAGCAGTACTTC

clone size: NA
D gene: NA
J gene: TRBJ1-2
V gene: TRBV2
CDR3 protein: CASSEKYFQARYTF
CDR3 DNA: TGTGCCAGCAGTGAAAAATACTTCCAGGCACGCTACACCTTC

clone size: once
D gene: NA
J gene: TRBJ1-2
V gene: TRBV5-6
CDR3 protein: CASSLAAYGYTF
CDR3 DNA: TGTGCCAGCAGCTTGGCTGCGTATGGCTACACCTTC

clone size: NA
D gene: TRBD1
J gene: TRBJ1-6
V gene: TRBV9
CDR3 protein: CASSARQGGFSPLHF
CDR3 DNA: TGTGCCAGCAGCGCGCGACAGGGTGGTTTTTCACCCCTCCACTTT

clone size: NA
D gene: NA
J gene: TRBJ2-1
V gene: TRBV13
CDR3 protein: CASSSRDLAKKNEQFF
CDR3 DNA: TGTGCCAGCAGCTCCCGGGACTTAGCCAAAAAAAATGAGCAGTTCTTC

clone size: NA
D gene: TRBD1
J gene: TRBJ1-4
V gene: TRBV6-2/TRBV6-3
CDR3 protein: CASSSTVDRGLSDESNEKLFF
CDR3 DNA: TGTGCCAGCAGTTCAACGGTCGACAGGGGGCTATCTGACGAGTCTAATGAAAAACTGTTTTTT

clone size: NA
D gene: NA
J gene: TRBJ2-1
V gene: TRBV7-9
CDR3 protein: CASSLVVAAHNEQFF
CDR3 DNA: TGTGCCAGCAGCTTAGTTGTGGCAGCACACAATGAGCAGTTCTTC

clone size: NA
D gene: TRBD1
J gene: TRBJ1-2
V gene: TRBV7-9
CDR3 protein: CASSFGQGVGYTF
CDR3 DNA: TGTGCCAGCAGCTTTGGACAGGGGGTTGGCTACACCTTC

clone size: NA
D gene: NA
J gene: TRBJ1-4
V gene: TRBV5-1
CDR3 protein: CASSKDATNEKLFF
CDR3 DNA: TGCGCCAGCAGTAAGGATGCAACTAATGAAAAACTGTTTTTT

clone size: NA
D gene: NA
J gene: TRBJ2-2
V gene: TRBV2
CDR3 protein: CASVGQGVTGELFF
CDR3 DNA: TGTGCCAGCGTGGGGCAGGGAGTCACCGGGGAGCTGTTTTTT

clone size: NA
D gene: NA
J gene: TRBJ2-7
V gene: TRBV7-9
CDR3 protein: CASSSSTVRSYEQYF
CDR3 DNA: TGTGCCAGCAGCTCGAGCACAGTACGGTCCTACGAGCAGTACTTC

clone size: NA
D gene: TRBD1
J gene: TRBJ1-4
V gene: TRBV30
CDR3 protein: CAWSFSDRGNEKLFF
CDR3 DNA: TGTGCCTGGAGTTTCTCGGACAGGGGTAATGAAAAACTGTTTTTT

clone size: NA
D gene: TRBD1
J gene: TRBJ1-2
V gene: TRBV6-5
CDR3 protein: CASSYQTGGVGYTF
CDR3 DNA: TGTGCCAGCAGTTACCAGACAGGGGGCGTTGGCTACACCTTC

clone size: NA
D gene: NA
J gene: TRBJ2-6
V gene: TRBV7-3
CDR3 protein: CASSQGSGANVLTF
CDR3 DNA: TGTGCCAGTTCCCAGGGCTCTGGGGCCAACGTCCTGACTTTC

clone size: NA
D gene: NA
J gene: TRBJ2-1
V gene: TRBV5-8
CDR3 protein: CASSLISSWTTYNEQFF
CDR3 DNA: TGTGCCAGCAGCTTGATATCAAGCTGGACTACCTACAATGAGCAGTTCTTC

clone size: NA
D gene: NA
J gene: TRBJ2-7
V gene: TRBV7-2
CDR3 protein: CASSLEVVSAYEQYF
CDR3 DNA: TGTGCCAGCAGCTTAGAGGTGGTCTCCGCCTACGAGCAGTACTTC

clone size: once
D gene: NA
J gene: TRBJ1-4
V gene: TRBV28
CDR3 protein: CASSLTPPTGEKLFF
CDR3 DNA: TGTGCCAGCAGTCTTACCCCCCCTACAGGTGAAAAACTGTTTTTT

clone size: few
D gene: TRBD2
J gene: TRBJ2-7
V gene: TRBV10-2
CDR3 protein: CASRTSLSSYEQYF
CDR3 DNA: TGCGCCAGCAGGACTAGCCTGAGCTCCTACGAGCAGTACTTC

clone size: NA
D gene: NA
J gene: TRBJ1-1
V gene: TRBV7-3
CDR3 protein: CASSPYRDTEAFF
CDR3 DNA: TGTGCCAGCAGCCCCTACAGGGATACTGAAGCTTTCTTT

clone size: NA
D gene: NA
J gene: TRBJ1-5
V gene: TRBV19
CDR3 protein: CASSIRQILSNQPQHF
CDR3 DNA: TGTGCCAGTAGTATCAGACAGATTCTTAGCAATCAGCCCCAGCATTTT

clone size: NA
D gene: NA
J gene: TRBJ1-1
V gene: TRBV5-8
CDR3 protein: CASRRFTEAFF
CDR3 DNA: TGTGCCAGCAGGCGTTTCACTGAAGCTTTCTTT

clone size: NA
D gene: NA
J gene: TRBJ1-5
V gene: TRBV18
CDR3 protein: CASSPSPNQPQHF
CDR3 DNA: TGTGCCAGCTCACCTAGTCCTAATCAGCCCCAGCATTTT

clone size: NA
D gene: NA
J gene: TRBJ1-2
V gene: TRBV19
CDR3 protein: CASRPSPGTYYGYTF
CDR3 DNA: TGTGCCAGTAGGCCTTCTCCCGGGACCTACTATGGCTACACCTTC

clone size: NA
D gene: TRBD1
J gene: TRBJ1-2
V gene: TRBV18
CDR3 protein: CASSRDQKGWTGLGYTF
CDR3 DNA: TGTGCCAGCTCACGCGATCAAAAGGGATGGACAGGCCTTGGCTACACCTTC

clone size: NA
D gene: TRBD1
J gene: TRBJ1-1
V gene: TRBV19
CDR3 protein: CASSNTGGAWIEAFF
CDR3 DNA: TGTGCCAGTAGTAACACAGGGGGCGCGTGGATTGAAGCTTTCTTT

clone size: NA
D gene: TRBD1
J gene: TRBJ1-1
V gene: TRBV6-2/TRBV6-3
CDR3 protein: CASSTGGTEAFF
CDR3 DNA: TGTGCCAGCAGTACAGGGGGAACTGAAGCTTTCTTT

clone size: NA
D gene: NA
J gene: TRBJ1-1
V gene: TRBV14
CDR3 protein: CASSRRDGSHNTEAFF
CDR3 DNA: TGTGCCAGCAGCCGAAGGGACGGAAGTCATAACACTGAAGCTTTCTTT